The present T cell receptor (beta chain) was sequenced within a study of T cell repertoires in cytomegalovirus infection. Study information: Public signatures in TCR beta pointed to CMV infection and matching HLA type.

TCRdb processed the reads anew with MiXCR; each CDR3 protein has one entry. The data hold around 69,000 distinct CDR3 sequences, with roughly 22% observed a single time. Study results and caveats: HLA-C-restricted CMV-specific TCR beta clonotypes were dominant in the ex vivo response.

As for this clonotype: What it binds is not known. The junction does not match germline at one end; this may be a read error.

The sequence came from a human donor in good health (CMV status not recorded). Some clones in this sample may be carry-over from other donors' samples. Sequenced here: CD8+ T cells from cultured PBMCs, sampled from culture after CMV antigen stimulation.

CDR3 residues: CASSSGPRITLSF. The DNA of the CDR3 is TGTGCCAGCAGCTCAGGACCACGGATTACCCTGAGTTTT. V is TRBV7-8 and J is TRBJ1-6; D is undetermined. Germline values: CDR1 SGHVS, CDR2 FQNEAQ. The CDR3 totals 13 residues.